One sample yielded the 2 T cell receptor beta chains listed below, sequenced in a study of shared clonotypes between healthy human individuals. Libraries were prepared by immunoSEQ multiplex PCR; TCRdb keeps only in-frame clonotypes and omits some of them. The table includes fewer than 550,000 clones, roughly 79% detected once. The sample consisted of PBMCs. These TCRs come from a middle-aged woman in good health. Some clones in this sample may be carry-over from other donors' samples.

This clone was recorded a few times. J is TRBJ2-3 and V is TRBV4-2, with a tentative D call TRBD2 (6 bases). CDR1 is LGHNA, CDR2 YNFKEQ, per germline. This CDR3 is built from 17 residues. The ends were cut back, 4 bases at V and 0 bases at J, with 17 bases in the middle. The DNA of the CDR3 is TGTGCCAGCAGCCCATGGGGTAGTGCGGGAAGCACAGATACGCAGTATTTT. Translated, it gives CASSPWGSAGSTDTQYF.

The chain carries TRBV7-2 and TRBJ2-2, with 9 nucleotides matching TRBD2. The trim removed 2 bases at V and 7 bases at J, leaving 5 bases unmatched. This CDR3 spans 15 amino acids. Germline loops: CDR1 SGHTA, CDR2 FQGNSA. The CDR3 spells CASSLMGSGSGELFF. CDR3 in DNA: TGTGCCAGCAGCTTAATGGGTAGCGGGAGCGGGGAGCTGTTTTTT.